One and the same sample provided the 26 T cell receptor beta chains below, sequenced in a study of T cells after yellow fever vaccination. TCRdb processed the 5' RACE reads anew with MiXCR; each CDR3 protein has one entry. The data contain approximately 550,000 distinct CDR3 sequences, 15% to 20% of them singletons. Sequenced material: PBMCs, taken 15 days after the yellow fever booster vaccination. The receptors originated from a man aged 25-40 years who received the YFV17D yellow fever vaccine.

The chain uses TRBV6-2 or TRBV6-3 and TRBJ2-4; tentative D call: TRBD2 (5 bases). The V end was cut by 2 bases, the J end by 3 bases, with 11 bases between. Germline V gene data show CDR1 as MNHEY and CDR2 as SVGEGT. The CDR3 runs to 15 residues. CDR3 coding DNA: TGTGCCAGCAGTTACGAGCGGAGCGGCAAAAACATTCAGTACTTC. It yields the protein CASSYERSGKNIQYF.

The chain links TRBV27 to TRBJ2-1; no reliable D call. Trimming stripped 4 bases from V and 8 bases from J, with 12 bases between. The V gene's germline CDR1 is MNHEY and CDR2 SMNVEV (reference sequence). This CDR3 spans 13 amino acids. CDR3 protein: CASSSGAIHEQFF. The CDR3 DNA follows: TGTGCCAGCAGTTCAGGAGCGATCCATGAGCAGTTCTTC.

In its sample, this clonotype was seen once. This sequence joins TRBV5-4 and TRBJ1-3, with TRBD1 identical over 7 bases. Trimming removed 6 bases from V and 4 bases from J; junction bases left unmatched: 7. Germline loops: CDR1 SGHNT, CDR2 YYREEE (reference sequence). The CDR3 sequence is 14 residues long. CDR3 in DNA: TGTGCCAGCACCGACAACAGGGGCGGAAACACCATATATTTT. This encodes CASTDNRGGNTIYF.

The CDR3 here is CASSLVGYQNTEAFF. The CDR3 bases are TGTGCCAGCAGTTTAGTGGGTTACCAGAACACTGAAGCTTTCTTT. The chain joins TRBV28 to TRBJ1-1; D gene uncertain. CDR3 length: 15 amino acids. V lost 2 bases to trimming and J lost 1 base, with 11 bases between them. The germline V gene has CDR1 MDHEN and CDR2 SYDVKM.

The chain links TRBV20-1 to TRBJ2-5; the D gene is possibly TRBD1 (6 bases). V was shortened by 6 bases and J by 5 bases, with 19 bases between the two germline ends. Germline assignment: CDR1 DFQATT and CDR2 SNEGSKA (reference sequence). This CDR3 is 14 amino acids long. The CDR3 loop reads CSARRAGGLETQYF. The CDR3 region has the DNA TGCAGTGCCCGCCGAGCTGGGGGCCTGGAGACCCAGTACTTC.

The genes are TRBV28 and TRBJ2-1; D possibly matches TRBD1 or TRBD2 (5 bases each). The V end was cut by 3 bases, the J end by 6 bases, with 15 bases between. CDR3 length: 15 amino acids. From germline, CDR1 is MDHEN and CDR2 SYDVKM. The CDR3 DNA follows: TGTGCCAGCAGTTTCCCACGGGGCAGAGCCAATGAGCAGTTCTTC. Translating gives CASSFPRGRANEQFF. The whole variable domain, remainder taken from reference TRBV28 and TRBJ2-1, is DVKVTQSSRYLVKRTGEKVFLECVQDMDHENMFWYRQDPGLGLRLIYFSYDVKMKEKGDIPEGYSVSREKKERFSLILESASTNQTSMYLCASSFPRGRANEQFFGPGTRLTVL.

Only a few counts were recorded for this clonotype. This sequence joins TRBV7-9 and TRBJ2-7; no definite D call. Germline lookup yields CDR1 SEHNR and CDR2 FQNEAQ (reference sequence). The CDR3 consists of 14 residues. Trimming removed 1 base from V and 6 bases from J, with 13 bases in between. CDR3 amino acids: CASSLELDGREQYF. For the CDR3, the DNA is TGTGCCAGCAGCTTAGAGCTGGACGGTCGCGAGCAGTACTTC.

This rearrangement joins TRBV28 to TRBJ2-3; D not resolved. Trimming stripped 5 bases from V and 7 bases from J, with 13 bases between. This CDR3 contains 13 residues. CDR1 and CDR2 (germline): MDHEN, SYDVKM. CDR3: CASSNTIANTQYF. The CDR3 region has the DNA TGTGCCAGCAGTAACACGATTGCGAATACGCAGTATTTT. The complete variable domain, with remaining parts taken from reference TRBV28 and TRBJ2-3, reads DVKVTQSSRYLVKRTGEKVFLECVQDMDHENMFWYRQDPGLGLRLIYFSYDVKMKEKGDIPEGYSVSREKKERFSLILESASTNQTSMYLCASSNTIANTQYFGPGTRLTVL.

This clonotype occurred a few times. The chain employs TRBV6-1 and TRBJ2-6; a possible D gene is TRBD1 (6 bases). V was shortened by 5 bases and J by 0 bases, with 11 bases between the two germline ends. The germline CDR1 and CDR2 sequences are MNHNS and SASEGT. The CDR3 contains 16 residues. CDR3 amino acids: CASSRTGSSGANVLTF. CDR3 nucleotides: TGTGCCAGCAGTAGAACAGGGAGCTCTGGGGCCAACGTCCTGACTTTC.

The V and J genes are TRBV28 and TRBJ2-7; the D gene is possibly TRBD1 (6 bases). The length of the CDR3 is 14 residues. V was clipped by 5 bases and J by 2 bases, with 13 bases between them. The germline V gene has CDR1 MDHEN and CDR2 SYDVKM. CDR3 sequence (DNA): TGTGCCAGCAGTCCATCACAGGGCCCCTACGAGCAGTACTTC. Translating gives CASSPSQGPYEQYF.

The J gene is TRBJ2-2, the V gene TRBV12-3 or TRBV12-4; 7 bases are a match to TRBD2. V gave up 6 bases and J gave up 7 bases; unmatched junction bases: 11. The CDR3 length is 15 residues. CDR3 loop: CASSLAETRGGELFF. The CDR3 DNA reads as TGTGCCAGCAGCCTAGCGGAAACGAGGGGCGGGGAGCTGTTTTTT.

This clonotype was seen a few times. The chain uses TRBV29-1 and TRBJ1-2; the D gene is possibly TRBD1 (5 bases). The CDR3 spans 12 residues. V shed 6 bases and J shed 4 bases, with 12 bases lying between them. The germline gives CDR1 SQVTM, CDR2 ANQGSEA. The CDR3 DNA is TGCAGCGTGTGGACGGGGACCTATGGCTACACCTTC. It is translated as CSVWTGTYGYTF. Combining the CDR3 with reference TRBV29-1 and TRBJ1-2 gives the whole variable domain SAVISQKPSRDICQRGTSLTIQCQVDSQVTMMFWYRQQPGQSLTLIATANQGSEATYESGFVIDKFPISRPNLTFSTLTVSNMSPEDSSIYLCSVWTGTYGYTFGSGTRLTVV.

This clonotype has at least ten counts. The chain has TRBV12-3 or TRBV12-4 and TRBJ2-2; either TRBD1 or TRBD2 may fit D (5 bases each). The V end lost 4 bases, the J end lost 1 base, and 10 bases lay between the germline ends. The CDR3 sequence is 15 residues long. This CDR3 is CASSSGTVNTGELFF. The CDR3, as DNA: TGTGCCAGCAGTTCTGGGACGGTGAACACCGGGGAGCTGTTTTTT.

This clonotype was detected only a few times. The chain links TRBV24-1 to TRBJ2-3; D is unclear. CDR1 KGHDR and CDR2 SFDVKD come from the germline V gene. The V end was cut by 6 bases, the J end by 6 bases, with 12 bases between. The CDR3 is made up of 13 amino acids. CDR3 residues: CATSLTLGDTQYF. The CDR3 nucleotides read TGTGCCACCAGTTTAACCCTCGGGGATACGCAGTATTTT.

This clonotype turned up a few times. The rearrangement joins TRBV6-2 or TRBV6-3 to TRBJ2-7, with TRBD1 matching over 9 bases. The CDR3 runs 14 residues. V lost 5 bases and J lost 4; bases outside the gene matches: 6. Germline V lookup: CDR1 MNHEY, CDR2 SVGEGT. In DNA form, the CDR3 reads TGTGCCAGCAGTCCCGGGACAGGGAAGTACGAGCAGTACTTC. Protein: CASSPGTGKYEQYF.

The J gene is TRBJ2-5, the V gene TRBV10-1; possibly TRBD2 for D (6 bases). V was cut by 3 bases and J by 4 bases, with 9 bases left in between. Per germline, CDR1 WNHNN and CDR2 SYGVQD (reference sequence). The CDR3 totals 13 residues. The CDR3 loop reads CASSDLGGETQYF. The CDR3 bases are TGCGCCAGCAGTGATCTGGGGGGAGAGACCCAGTACTTC.

This chain connects TRBV7-9 to TRBJ2-1; D gene ambiguous. The CDR3 contains 12 residues. Trimming pared 5 bases from V and 8 bases from J, leaving 10 bases between. Looked up from germline, CDR1 is SEHNR and CDR2 is FQNEAQ (reference sequence). The CDR3 is CASSRSWDEQFF. The CDR3 DNA reads TGTGCCAGCAGCCGGAGTTGGGATGAGCAGTTCTTC.

The rearrangement joins TRBV10-3 to TRBJ1-1, with 7 bases that match TRBD1. The germline CDR1 and CDR2 sequences are ENHRY and SYGVKD. J gave up 1 base and V 3 bases, and 2 bases lay outside the gene matches. The CDR3 covers 14 residues. The CDR3 region is CAISEQGKNTEAFF. In DNA form, the CDR3 reads TGTGCCATCAGTGAACAGGGGAAGAACACTGAAGCTTTCTTT.

This clonotype was counted ten times or more. The chain uses TRBV2 and TRBJ2-3; D not resolved. CDR3 size: 14 residues. V was pared by 5 bases and J by 0 bases, with 9 bases between. CDR1 and CDR2 from the germline V gene are SNHLY and FYNNEI. The CDR3 DNA reads as TGTGCCAGCAGTCGGCTAACTAGCACAGATACGCAGTATTTT. The encoded protein is CASSRLTSTDTQYF.

The J gene is TRBJ2-1, the V gene TRBV6-9, with 7 bases identical to TRBD2. Germline V lookup: CDR1 MNHGY, CDR2 SVAAGI. The CDR3 length is 16 residues. DNA for the CDR3: TGTGCTAGGGGAGTCGGAGCGGGGAACTTGAGCGATGAGCAGTTCTTC. Its translation is CARGVGAGNLSDEQFF.

This clonotype appeared a few times. This sequence joins TRBV12-3 or TRBV12-4 and TRBJ2-7; D is uncertain. The V end was cut by 4 bases, the J end by 3 bases, with 10 bases between. The CDR3 has 13 amino acids. CDR3: CASSSHPNYEQYF. CDR3 nucleotides: TGTGCCAGCAGTTCCCACCCAAACTACGAGCAGTACTTC.

CDR3 nucleotides: TGCGCCAGCAGCTTGGAGGTCAGGAGGTCGTATGGCTACACCTTC. It yields the protein CASSLEVRRSYGYTF. This rearrangement joins TRBV5-1 to TRBJ1-2; D unclear. Germline CDR1 SGHRS, CDR2 YFSETQ. This CDR3 spans 15 amino acids. Trimming stripped 0 bases from V and 5 bases from J, with 14 bases between.

This chain links TRBV10-1 with TRBJ2-1; D remains unclear. Trimming took off 3 bases at V and 3 bases at J, with 12 bases between the two ends. Germline V gene lookup returns CDR1 WNHNN and CDR2 SYGVQD (reference sequence). The CDR3 extends over 15 amino acids. Here the CDR3 DNA reads TGCGCCAGCAGTGAAGACCCCCTGCACTACAATGAGCAGTTCTTC. Translating gives CASSEDPLHYNEQFF.

The chain has TRBV11-2 and TRBJ2-1; D gene unclear. Germline CDR1 is SGHAT and CDR2 is FQNNGV. Trimming took off 2 bases at V and 3 bases at J, with 8 bases between the two ends. The CDR3 is 14 amino acids. CDR3 in DNA: TGTGCCAGCAGCTTAATGGATGTCTACAATGAGCAGTTCTTC. Its protein product is CASSLMDVYNEQFF.

CDR3 sequence reads: CAWSVRSRTIYEQYF. CDR3 bases: TGTGCCTGGAGTGTCCGCTCTAGGACTATCTACGAGCAGTACTTC. This chain joins TRBV30 and TRBJ2-7, with D perhaps TRBD2 (6 bases). This CDR3 has 15 amino acids. Between the trimmed V and J ends, which lost 0 bases and 3 bases, there was a span of 15 bases. The V gene's germline CDR1 is GTSNPN and CDR2 SVGIG (reference sequence).

This clonotype was picked up a small number of times. V is TRBV5-1 and J is TRBJ2-7, with 13 bases fitting TRBD2. This CDR3 is 14 amino acids long. Germline CDR1 and CDR2: SGHRS and YFSETQ. Germline trimming cut 1 base from V and 7 bases from J; bases unmatched to any gene: 2. This CDR3 reads CASSLTTSGREQYF. The CDR3 region has the DNA TGCGCCAGCAGCTTGACGACTAGCGGGAGGGAGCAGTACTTC.